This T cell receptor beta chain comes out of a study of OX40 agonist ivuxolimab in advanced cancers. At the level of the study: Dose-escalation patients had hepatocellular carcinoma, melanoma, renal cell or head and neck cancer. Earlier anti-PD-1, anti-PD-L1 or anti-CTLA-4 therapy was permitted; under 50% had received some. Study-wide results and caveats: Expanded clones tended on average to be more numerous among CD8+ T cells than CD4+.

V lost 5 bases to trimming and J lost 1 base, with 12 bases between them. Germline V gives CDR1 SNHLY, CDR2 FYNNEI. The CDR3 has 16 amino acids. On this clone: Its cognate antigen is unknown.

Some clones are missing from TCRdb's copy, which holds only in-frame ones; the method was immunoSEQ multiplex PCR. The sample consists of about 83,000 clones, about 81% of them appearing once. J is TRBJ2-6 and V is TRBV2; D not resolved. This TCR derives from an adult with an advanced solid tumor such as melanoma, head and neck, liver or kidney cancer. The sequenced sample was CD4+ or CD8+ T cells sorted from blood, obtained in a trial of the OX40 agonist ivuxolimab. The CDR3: CASSYETPSGANVLTF. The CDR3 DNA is TGTGCCAGCAGTTACGAGACACCATCTGGGGCCAACGTCCTGACTTTC.